The present TCR beta chain was sequenced within a study of T cells in Graves' hyperthyroidism and ophthalmopathy. Amplification of TCR beta CDR3 regions used RNA as the template. Researchers ran a first-round RT-PCR on the TCR CDR3 using the HTBI primer set. Via MiXCR, TCRdb re-called the multiplex PCR reads, giving one row per CDR3 protein. The sample holds fewer than 750,000 distinct CDR3 sequences, approximately 14% seen once. CDR3 length: 15 amino acids. The V gene end was trimmed by 3 bases and the J gene end by 2 bases; junction bases not matched to a gene: 4. At least ten counts were recorded for this clonotype.

This sequence originates from a woman aged 40 to 50 with Graves' ophthalmopathy. The sample taken for sequencing was blood. J is TRBJ2-7 and V is TRBV12-3 or TRBV12-4, with 10 bases fitting TRBD2. CDR3 DNA: TGTGCCAGCAGTTTGGGTAGCGGGAGGACCTACGAGCAGTACTTC. Translating it yields CASSLGSGRTYEQYF.